This T cell receptor beta chain was sequenced for a study of blood T cell repertoires in COVID-19. Original analysis: The authors estimated nucleated cell counts from reference gene primer amplification. Sequenced by immunoSEQ multiplex PCR; TCRdb stores in-frame clones only, minus some. Clone size and the V and J calls come from that table; the DNA yielded D and trimming. The data contain some 200,000 clones, around 73% of them singletons. The V and J ends lost 5 bases and 6 bases respectively, with 11 bases between them. This CDR3 is built from 13 residues. This chain links TRBV12-3 or TRBV12-4 with TRBJ1-5; D not certain. The sequenced sample was PBMCs or T cells enriched from blood (not recorded which). The source is a woman aged 50 to 60 who had recovered from COVID-19. The CDR3 sequence: CASSPGSGQPQHF. The CDR3 bases are TGTGCCAGCAGTCCCGGTTCGGGTCAGCCCCAGCATTTT.